A single sample gave rise to the 19 T cell receptor beta chains below, sequenced in a study of Graves' ophthalmopathy and Graves' hyperthyroidism. Amplification targeted the TCR beta CDR3 regions, with RNA transcripts as the source material. The first-round RT-PCR employed HTBI primers together with the Qiagen OneStep RT-PCR kit. A multiplex PCR was then performed as the second round. One entry per CDR3 protein results from TCRdb running MiXCR on the multiplex PCR reads. The sample records about 700,000 distinct CDR3 sequences, under 50% being singletons. The sequenced material came from peripheral blood. Source of these receptors: an adult man with Graves' ophthalmopathy.

The chain couples TRBV7-2 to TRBJ2-2, with D possibly being TRBD2 (5 bases). Germline loops: CDR1 SGHTA, CDR2 FQGNSA. This CDR3 has 13 residues. V was cut by 2 bases and J by 8 bases, with 9 bases left in between. The CDR3 is CASSLRERGELFF. CDR3 in DNA: TGTGCCAGCAGCTTAAGGGAGCGAGGGGAGCTGTTTTTT.

Notes on this clonotype: A single base separates this from a much larger clone, so it may be a read error. The final CDR3 position lacks the conserved phenylalanine or tryptophan, pointing to a likely read error. The chain employs TRBV3-1 and TRBJ2-5; no definite D call. V was shortened by 0 bases and J by 5 bases, with 16 bases between the two germline ends. The CDR3 spans 16 residues. The V gene's germline CDR1 is LGHDT and CDR2 YNNKEL (reference sequence). Here the CDR3 reads CASSQDTRQGRETQYL. The CDR3 bases are TGTGCCAGCAGCCAAGATACGCGGCAAGGTCGGGAGACCCAGTACCTC.

The chain has TRBV13 and TRBJ2-5; a weak D match, TRBD1 (6 bases). This CDR3 comprises 16 residues. The ends were cut back, 5 bases at V and 1 base at J, with 17 bases in the middle. Germline CDR1 reads PRHDT; CDR2 reads FYEKMQ (reference sequence). CDR3 coding DNA: TGTGCCAGCAGCACAGGGAAGGGGAATCCCCAAGAGACCCAGTACTTC. Translating gives CASSTGKGNPQETQYF.

This clonotype was seen at least ten times. The V and J genes are TRBV19 and TRBJ1-2; D possibly corresponds to TRBD1 (5 bases). From germline, CDR1 is LNHDA and CDR2 SQIVND (reference sequence). Trimming removed 5 bases from V and 0 bases from J, with 10 bases in between. CDR3 length: 14 residues. DNA for the CDR3: TGTGCCAGTAGTGAACAGGCAGCTAACTATGGCTACACCTTC. It is translated as CASSEQAANYGYTF.

The rearrangement uses TRBV29-1 and TRBJ1-1; D call uncertain. The germline CDR1 and CDR2 sequences are SQVTM and ANQGSEA. The ends were cut back, 1 base at V and 5 bases at J, with 17 bases in the middle. This CDR3 has 15 residues. In nucleotides, the CDR3 is TGCAGCGTTGAAGGTTACCGGGCGGGTTTGACTGAAGCTTTCTTT. Its translation is CSVEGYRAGLTEAFF. The variable domain in full, with the rest retrieved from reference TRBV29-1 and TRBJ1-1, is SAVISQKPSRDICQRGTSLTIQCQVDSQVTMMFWYRQQPGQSLTLIATANQGSEATYESGFVIDKFPISRPNLTFSTLTVSNMSPEDSSIYLCSVEGYRAGLTEAFFGQGTRLTVV.

This clonotype was counted many times. The V and J genes are TRBV7-9 and TRBJ1-2, with 8 bases fitting TRBD1. Germline V gives CDR1 SEHNR, CDR2 FQNEAQ (reference sequence). V dropped 1 base and J dropped 2; count of bases not matched to a gene: 9. The CDR3 runs to 17 residues. Written as DNA, the CDR3 is TGTGCCAGCAGCTTAGTCCTCGCCAGGGGGCTAAACTATGGCTACACCTTC. Amino acid sequence: CASSLVLARGLNYGYTF.

The table lists this clonotype with many counts. V usage is TRBV5-1 and J usage is TRBJ1-2; tentative D call: TRBD1 (5 bases). Trimming shortened V by 1 base and J by 6 bases, and 10 bases separated the two germline ends. The CDR3 contains 13 residues. Germline V gene lookup returns CDR1 SGHRS and CDR2 YFSETQ. CDR3 DNA: TGCGCCAGCAGCTTGCAGGGAATCAATGGCTACACCTTC. Protein: CASSLQGINGYTF.

This clonotype was observed at least ten times. This rearrangement joins TRBV27 to TRBJ1-5; no clear D gene. The V gene lost 7 bases and the J gene lost 3 bases, with 4 bases spanning the gap. Germline-derived CDR1 and CDR2 are MNHEY and SMNVEV (reference sequence). The CDR3 length is 11 residues. CDR3 coding DNA: TGTGCCAGCACCTCCAATCAGCCCCAGCATTTT. As protein: CASTSNQPQHF.

This chain connects TRBV6-1 to TRBJ1-5; TRBD1 agrees at 11 bases. CDR1 is MNHNS and CDR2 is SASEGT in the germline V gene. The V gene end was trimmed by 5 bases and the J gene end by 5 bases; junction bases not matched to a gene: 11. The CDR3 has 17 residues. As DNA, the CDR3 is TGTGCCAGCAGTTTATTCCCGGGACAGGGGGTAGATCAGCCCCAGCATTTT. Protein product: CASSLFPGQGVDQPQHF.

The table lists this clonotype with many counts. The chain joins TRBV7-2 to TRBJ2-5; no clear D gene. Germline CDR1 and CDR2: SGHTA and FQGNSA. Trimming took off 1 base at V and 7 bases at J, with 4 bases between the two ends. The CDR3 totals 11 residues. The CDR3 DNA reads as TGTGCCAGCAGCTTAGTTGGGACCCAGTACTTC. Amino acids: CASSLVGTQYF. Combining the CDR3 with reference TRBV7-2 and TRBJ2-5 gives the whole variable domain GAGVSQSPSNKVTEKGKDVELRCDPISGHTALYWYRQSLGQGLEFLIYFQGNSAPDKSGLPSDRFSAERTGGSVSTLTIQRTQQEDSAVYLCASSLVGTQYFGPGTRLLVL.

The sample holds many counts of this clonotype. The gene calls are TRBV7-2 and TRBJ1-5, with 8 bases identical to TRBD1. The CDR3 contains 14 residues. V trimming: 3 bases; J trimming: 11 bases; junction bases outside the gene matches: 9. Germline V gene lookup returns CDR1 SGHTA and CDR2 FQGNSA. CDR3 DNA sequence: TGTGCCAGCAGCTTCGGACAGGGCCTGGAGGCCCAGCATTTT. It is translated as CASSFGQGLEAQHF. Variable domain in full (rest from reference TRBV7-2 and TRBJ1-5): GAGVSQSPSNKVTEKGKDVELRCDPISGHTALYWYRQSLGQGLEFLIYFQGNSAPDKSGLPSDRFSAERTGGSVSTLTIQRTQQEDSAVYLCASSFGQGLEAQHFGDGTRLSIL.

As concerns this clonotype: This could be a read error, since a much larger clone is one nucleotide away. The chain joins TRBV11-1 to TRBJ1-4; D call uncertain. V dropped 4 bases and J dropped 4 bases, with 10 bases sitting between them. Germline-derived CDR1 and CDR2 are SGHAT and FQDESV (reference sequence). CDR3 length equals 14 residues. CDR3 sequence (DNA): TGTGCCAGCAGCTCCCGTAGAAATAATGAAAAACTGTTTTTT. This translates into CASSSRRNNEKLFF. The full variable domain, in which reference TRBV11-1 and TRBJ1-4 provide the parts outside the CDR3, is EAEVAQSPRYKITEKSQAVAFWCDPISGHATLYWYRQILGQGPELLVQFQDESVVDDSQLPKDRFSAERLKGVDSTLKIQPAELGDSAMYLCASSSRRNNEKLFFGSGTQLSVL.

Many counts were recorded for this clonotype. The CDR3 DNA follows: TGCAGTGCTCGCAGGGGCGGGGGGAATGAAAAACTGTTTTTT. As protein: CSARRGGGNEKLFF. V usage is TRBV20-1 and J usage is TRBJ1-4; TRBD1 is a possible D gene (6 bases). The CDR3 sequence is 14 residues long. Germline CDR1 is DFQATT and CDR2 is SNEGSKA (reference sequence). The germline V and J ends were trimmed by 5 bases and 5 bases, with 15 bases remaining between them.

This clonotype was observed many times. The chain is built from TRBV29-1 and TRBJ2-5, with D possibly matching TRBD2 (5 bases). V dropped 7 bases and J dropped 2 bases, with 11 bases sitting between them. Germline V lookup: CDR1 SQVTM, CDR2 ANQGSEA. The CDR3 has 12 amino acids. The CDR3 sequence is CSAGDLQETQYF. The CDR3 nucleotides are TGCAGCGCCGGGGATTTACAAGAGACCCAGTACTTC.

The chain links TRBV2 to TRBJ1-2, with 9 bases aligning to TRBD1. After removal of 5 bases from V and 8 bases from J, the junction contained 6 bases not matched to a gene. The CDR3 is made up of 13 amino acids. Per germline, CDR1 SNHLY and CDR2 FYNNEI. For the CDR3, the DNA is TGTGCCAGCAGTATGAACAGGGGGCGCGGCTACACCTTC. Translating gives CASSMNRGRGYTF.

This rearrangement joins TRBV29-1 to TRBJ1-1; 7 positions agree with TRBD1. With V trimmed by 7 bases and J by 1 base, 6 bases remained unmatched. Germline V gene sequence: CDR1 SQVTM, CDR2 ANQGSEA. The CDR3 has 13 residues. CDR3 loop: CSATGPENTEAFF. The CDR3 nucleotides read TGCAGCGCGACAGGGCCAGAGAACACTGAAGCTTTCTTT. Full variable domain (missing parts from reference TRBV29-1 and TRBJ1-1): SAVISQKPSRDICQRGTSLTIQCQVDSQVTMMFWYRQQPGQSLTLIATANQGSEATYESGFVIDKFPISRPNLTFSTLTVSNMSPEDSSIYLCSATGPENTEAFFGQGTRLTVV.

This clonotype was recorded at least ten times. The chain is built from TRBV12-3 or TRBV12-4 and TRBJ1-1; D is ambiguous. The V and J ends lost 4 bases and 8 bases respectively, with 11 bases between them. CDR3 length: 12 residues. The DNA of the CDR3 is TGTGCCAGCAGTTACCCGTATGAAGAAGCTTTCTTT. It is translated as CASSYPYEEAFF.

Remarks on this clonotype: A much larger clone sits a single nucleotide away, making a read error possible. The gene calls are TRBV20-1 and TRBJ2-5; tentatively, D is TRBD2 (5 bases). The germline CDR1 and CDR2 sequences are DFQATT and SNEGSKA (reference sequence). This CDR3 region has 13 residues. The CDR3 protein is CSAPLGGTETQDF. The CDR3 DNA is TGCAGTGCCCCCCTAGGAGGAACAGAGACCCAGGACTTC.

CDR3 nucleotides: TGCAGTGCCACGGACAGGGGACTGTTGAACACTGAAGCTTTCTTT. Protein: CSATDRGLLNTEAFF. The chain couples TRBV20-1 to TRBJ1-1, with 9 positions matching TRBD1. The ends lost 6 bases at V and 0 bases at J; junction bases unmatched: 8. Germline CDR1 is DFQATT and CDR2 is SNEGSKA (reference sequence). There are 15 residues in the CDR3.